This record covers a single T cell receptor beta chain. In the source study's methods: Estimated nucleated cell counts came from reference gene primer amplification. The method was immunoSEQ multiplex PCR; TCRdb's version includes in-frame clones alone and lacks a portion of them. For V, J and clone size, that table is used; D and trimming come from the DNA. The repertoire includes about 200,000 clones, 80% to 90% of them detected once, and 3.5% to 4% sits in the top ten. CDR1 is LGHNA, CDR2 YSLEER, per germline. CDR3 length: 15 amino acids. V was trimmed by 1 base and J by 1 base, leaving 10 bases between them. This record belongs to a study of blood T cell repertoires in COVID-19. Across the whole study: T cells, B-cell-depleted T cells, or PBMCs supplied cDNA or gDNA.

Recruitment covered under 25 US areas and drew participants whose ages spanned about 18 to 100 years. Source material: PBMCs or T cells enriched from blood (not recorded which). The chain has TRBV4-3 and TRBJ1-1; D is unclear. This TCR was sampled from a woman aged 35 to 49 with acute COVID-19. The CDR3 DNA is TGCGCCAGCAGCCAAGGACACTCTTCGAACACTGAAGCTTTCTTT. Amino acid sequence: CASSQGHSSNTEAFF.